The clone carrying this T cell receptor beta chain was seen a few times. The sample belongs to a study of T-cell memory formation after mild COVID-19. V lost 2 bases and J lost 5, with 11 bases in between. Germline assignment: CDR1 SGHTA and CDR2 FQGTGA. This CDR3 contains 14 residues. TCRdb processed the 5' RACE reads anew with MiXCR; each CDR3 protein has one entry. This table holds some 490,000 distinct CDR3 sequences, about 18% found once. The clonotype comes from an adult woman who had mild COVID-19 (a few samples of this study predate the infection). Cell type and time point are not known. Source material: PBMCs or a T cell subset sorted from them (not recorded which). The gene calls are TRBV7-3 and TRBJ2-3; D remains ambiguous. The chain's CDR3 is CASSLSKGIDTQYF. DNA of the CDR3: TGTGCCAGCAGCTTATCTAAGGGTATAGATACGCAGTATTTT.